These 21 T cell receptor beta chains came from one sample sequenced in a study of blood T cell repertoires in COVID-19 (dated by TCRdb to the early 2020s). The method behind the library was the immunoSEQ multiplex PCR assay. The source is immuneACCESS, and TCRdb retained only in-frame sequences with V and J called. Part of the clones is not carried over; for the studies checked, unresolved V genes explain less than half of this, and the remainder is unexplained. The sample includes approximately 72,000 clones, with roughly 83% observed a single time. 8.5% to 10% of the sample lies in the top ten. Sequenced: peripheral blood. The receptors shown here come from a man aged 50-59 years with active COVID-19.

This clone was counted a few times. The chain links TRBV10-3 to TRBJ2-1; the match to TRBD2 covers 10 bases. This CDR3 region has 17 residues. The V gene's germline CDR1 is ENHRY and CDR2 SYGVKD. V was pared by 3 bases and J by 7 bases, with 12 bases of the junction left unmatched. CDR3: CAISDSVGLAGVNEQFF. The CDR3 DNA sequence: TGTGCCATCAGTGACTCGGTAGGGCTAGCGGGGGTTAATGAGCAGTTCTTC.

This clone was picked up a small number of times. The V gene is TRBV15, the J gene TRBJ2-3; TRBD1 might be the D (5 bases). The CDR3 has 17 residues. With 1 base removed from V and 2 bases from J, the gap between germline ends came to 16 bases. CDR1 LNHNV and CDR2 YYDKDF come from the germline V gene (reference sequence). In DNA form, the CDR3 reads TGTGCCACCAGCAGAGTGGCTTCTCGACAGTACACAGATACGCAGTATTTT. Encoded protein: CATSRVASRQYTDTQYF.

The rearrangement links TRBV6-5 to TRBJ2-7; 8 nucleotides align to TRBD2. Trimming cost V 4 bases and J 2 bases; bases outside gene matches: 4. CDR3 length: 14 residues. Germline CDR1 MNHEY, CDR2 SVGAGI. The CDR3 sequence: CASSSGGGAYEQYF. The CDR3 bases are TGTGCCAGCAGTTCCGGGGGGGGTGCCTACGAGCAGTACTTC.

V usage is TRBV19 and J usage is TRBJ2-4; D not certain. CDR1 is LNHDA, CDR2 SQIVND, per germline (reference sequence). This CDR3 comprises 15 residues. The ends were cut back, 1 base at V and 0 bases at J, with 7 bases in the middle. The CDR3 reads CASSIVSEAKNIQYF. The CDR3 bases are TGTGCCAGTAGTATAGTCTCAGAAGCCAAAAACATTCAGTACTTC.

This rearrangement joins TRBV18 to TRBJ2-2; D not certain. CDR3 length: 15 residues. V was pared by 0 bases and J by 1 base, with 6 bases between. Germline-derived CDR1 and CDR2 are KGHSH and LQKENI. In nucleotides, the CDR3 is TGTGCCAGCTCACCACCGGCCAGGAACACCGGGGAGCTGTTTTTT. Its protein is CASSPPARNTGELFF.

The chain couples TRBV7-9 to TRBJ1-1; D is undetermined. Trimming removed 2 bases from V and 1 base from J, with 8 bases in between. Germline V gene data show CDR1 as SEHNR and CDR2 as FQNEAQ (reference sequence). This CDR3 is 14 amino acids long. The CDR3 nucleotides are TGTGCCAGCAGCTTAATCTCGGGGAACACTGAAGCTTTCTTT. It encodes CASSLISGNTEAFF.

This clone was seen a few times. The chain employs TRBV6-6 and TRBJ1-2; a weak D match, TRBD1 (5 bases). The CDR3 length is 15 residues. V was cut by 8 bases and J by 4 bases, with 20 bases left in between. CDR1 is MNHNY and CDR2 is SVGAGI in the germline V gene (reference sequence). The CDR3 loop is CASGAGIIVSYGYTF. The CDR3 DNA follows: TGTGCCAGCGGGGCAGGGATTATCGTTTCCTATGGCTACACCTTC.

The chain joins TRBV5-1 to TRBJ2-7, with a weak D call TRBD1 (6 bases). V gave up 3 bases and J gave up 3 bases, with 13 bases separating them. CDR3 size: 14 residues. The germline gives CDR1 SGHRS, CDR2 YFSETQ. CDR3 protein: CASSSPGHLYEQYF. DNA for the CDR3: TGCGCCAGCAGCTCACCGGGACATCTCTACGAGCAGTACTTC. Filled out from reference TRBV5-1 and TRBJ2-7, the complete variable domain reads KAGVTQTPRYLIKTRGQQVTLSCSPISGHRSVSWYQQTPGQGLQFLFEYFSETQRNKGNFPGRFSGRQFSNSRSEMNVSTLELGDSALYLCASSSPGHLYEQYFGPGTRLTVT.

The V and J genes are TRBV12-3 or TRBV12-4 and TRBJ2-4, with TRBD1 identical over 7 bases. V shed 5 bases and J 5 bases; nucleotides not matched to a gene: 3. The CDR3 loop spans 13 amino acids. CDR3 loop: CASSIQGQNIQYF. The CDR3 DNA sequence: TGTGCCAGCAGTATACAGGGGCAAAACATTCAGTACTTC.

The rearrangement joins TRBV4-1 to TRBJ1-4; possibly TRBD1 for D (6 bases). The germline CDR1 and CDR2 sequences are MGHRA and YSYEKL. V was trimmed by 4 bases and J by 8 bases, leaving 14 bases between them. The CDR3 length is 14 residues. The CDR3 nucleotides read TGCGCCAGCAGCCCCTCCGGGGGGCCCGAAAAACTGTTTTTT. Its translation is CASSPSGGPEKLFF.

V is TRBV5-4 and J is TRBJ2-1, with 10 bases identical to TRBD1. After removal of 3 bases from V and 0 bases from J, the junction contained 9 bases not matched to a gene. The CDR3 length is 18 residues. Germline CDR1 reads SGHNT; CDR2 reads YYREEE (reference sequence). CDR3 region: CASSSGQGGSFSYNEQFF. The CDR3 nucleotides are TGTGCCAGCAGCTCTGGACAGGGGGGGTCCTTCTCCTACAATGAGCAGTTCTTC.

The V gene is TRBV5-1, the J gene TRBJ2-1, with D possibly being TRBD2 (6 bases). Trimming took off 4 bases at V and 7 bases at J, with 12 bases between the two ends. The germline gives CDR1 SGHRS, CDR2 YFSETQ. The CDR3 length is 13 residues. CDR3 nucleotide sequence: TGCGCCAGCAGCCCGGATGCGGGGAATGAGCAGTTCTTC. It encodes CASSPDAGNEQFF.

This clone was seen a handful of times. This rearrangement joins TRBV7-2 to TRBJ2-5; TRBD2 matches at 11 bases. Germline trimming cut 5 bases from V and 0 bases from J; bases unmatched to any gene: 11. This CDR3 has 18 amino acids. Looked up from germline, CDR1 is SGHTA and CDR2 is FQGNSA. The CDR3 DNA sequence: TGTGCCAGCAGCCATACTAGCGGGGGTACCCTAAACCAAGAGACCCAGTACTTC. Encoded protein: CASSHTSGGTLNQETQYF.

The rearrangement joins TRBV3-1 (or the pseudogene TRBV3-2) to TRBJ1-2; 9 nucleotides line up with TRBD1. V gave up 3 bases and J gave up 0 bases; unmatched junction bases: 5. From germline, CDR1 is LGHDT and CDR2 YNNKEL (reference sequence). The CDR3 contains 16 residues. As DNA, the CDR3 is TGTGCCAGCAGCCAGGACAGGGGAGCCACTAACTATGGCTACACCTTC. It encodes CASSQDRGATNYGYTF.

This clone has a single count. The CDR3 spells CASSIGQGGDTQYF. The CDR3 bases are TGTGCCAGTAGTATCGGGCAGGGGGGAGATACGCAGTATTTT. The V and J genes are TRBV19 and TRBJ2-3; weak D call: TRBD1 (7 bases). CDR1 is LNHDA and CDR2 is SQIVND in the germline V gene (reference sequence). The germline V and J ends were trimmed by 3 bases and 5 bases, with 12 bases remaining between them. The CDR3 has 14 residues.

CDR3 nucleotide sequence: TGTGCCAGCAGCCAGGGACAGGCCTATGGCTACACCTTC. Translating it yields CASSQGQAYGYTF. The V call is TRBV7-9, the J call TRBJ1-2; 8 bases match TRBD1. The CDR3 is 13 amino acids. The V and J ends lost 5 bases and 4 bases, in that order; junction bases with no gene match: 3. Germline V gives CDR1 SEHNR, CDR2 FQNEAQ (reference sequence).

The chain joins TRBV15 to TRBJ1-1, with a possible D match to TRBD1 (6 bases). The CDR3 is 12 residues long. Germline V gives CDR1 LNHNV, CDR2 YYDKDF (reference sequence). V was pared by 1 base and J by 11 bases, with 11 bases between. The chain's CDR3 is CATSRAQGFAFF. As DNA, the CDR3 is TGTGCCACCAGCAGAGCCCAGGGGTTCGCTTTCTTT.

A single count supports this clone. This chain uses TRBV19 with TRBJ1-1; D unresolved. The CDR3 consists of 15 residues. V lost 3 bases to trimming and J lost 4 bases, with 15 bases between them. Germline assignment: CDR1 LNHDA and CDR2 SQIVND (reference sequence). The CDR3 coding sequence is TGTGCCAGTAGTATCTGGCAAACCGGGAGCACTGAAGCTTTCTTT. Translated: CASSIWQTGSTEAFF.

The rearrangement uses TRBV3-1 (or the pseudogene TRBV3-2) and TRBJ2-1; 9 bases are a match to TRBD1. From germline, CDR1 is LGHDT and CDR2 YNNKEL (reference sequence). The V gene end was trimmed by 7 bases and the J gene end by 4 bases; junction bases not matched to a gene: 14. This CDR3 is built from 17 residues. The CDR3 nucleotides read TGTGCCAGCACCTCAGACCGACAGGGGGAGGAATACAATGAGCAGTTCTTC. Its translation is CASTSDRQGEEYNEQFF.

The chain employs TRBV18 and TRBJ1-6, with TRBD1 matching 10 bases. Trimming cost V 3 bases and J 9 bases; bases outside gene matches: 2. The germline CDR1 and CDR2 sequences are KGHSH and LQKENI. This CDR3 is 14 amino acids long. CDR3 in DNA: TGTGCCAGCTCACCGACAGGGGGCGGTTCACCCCTCCACTTT. It codes for CASSPTGGGSPLHF.

The chain is built from TRBV5-5 and TRBJ2-7; weak D call: TRBD2 (6 bases). The V gene lost 0 bases and the J gene lost 0 bases, with 10 bases spanning the gap. The length of the CDR3 is 15 residues. From germline, CDR1 is SGHKS and CDR2 YYEKEE (reference sequence). The CDR3 region is CASSLAGGRSYEQYF. The CDR3 coding sequence is TGTGCCAGCAGCTTGGCCGGGGGTCGCTCCTACGAGCAGTACTTC.